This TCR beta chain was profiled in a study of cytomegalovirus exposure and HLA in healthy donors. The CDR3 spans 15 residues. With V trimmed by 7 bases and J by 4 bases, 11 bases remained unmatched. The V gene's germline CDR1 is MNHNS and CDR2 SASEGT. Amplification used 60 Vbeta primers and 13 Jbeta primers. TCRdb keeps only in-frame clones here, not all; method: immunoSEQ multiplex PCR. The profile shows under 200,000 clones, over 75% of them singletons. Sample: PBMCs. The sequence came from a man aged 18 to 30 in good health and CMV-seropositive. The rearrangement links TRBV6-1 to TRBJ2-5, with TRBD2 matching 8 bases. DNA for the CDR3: TGTGCCAGCAACGGACGGGGGGGCCAGGGAGAGACCCAGTACTTC. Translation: CASNGRGGQGETQYF.